These 12 T cell receptor beta chains were all obtained from the same sample, sequenced in a study of vaccination effects on CD4 cells after COVID-19. Their antigens are not known. TCRdb's table, derived via immunoSEQ multiplex PCR, lists solely in-frame clones and lacks some. Of tens of thousands of clones in the sample, around 82% are singletons; the top ten hold approximately 1.6%. After expansion with viral peptide pools in the ViraFEST assay, antigen-specific CD4+ T cells were sequenced. After roughly ten days in culture, the CD4+ T cells were isolated. The participants, recipients of two vaccine doses, got either BNT162b2 or mRNA-1273. Source: CD4+ T cells from PBMCs cultured with HCoV-NL63 spike peptides, taken after COVID-19 vaccination. The receptors derive from a human donor who received a COVID-19 vaccine. Some clones in this sample may be carry-over from other donors' samples.

The rearrangement uses TRBV5-1 and TRBJ2-3, with 9 bases that match TRBD1. With 1 base clipped from V and 4 bases from J, the junction kept 7 bases outside the gene matches. The V gene's germline CDR1 is SGHRS and CDR2 YFSETQ. The CDR3 loop spans 16 amino acids. CDR3 sequence: CASSLYPGQGADTQYF. The CDR3 coding sequence is TGCGCCAGCAGCTTGTACCCGGGACAGGGTGCAGATACGCAGTATTTT.

This rearrangement joins TRBV28 to TRBJ2-7; D gene uncertain. This CDR3 comprises 14 residues. With 6 bases removed from V and 1 base from J, the gap between germline ends came to 13 bases. Germline V gives CDR1 MDHEN, CDR2 SYDVKM. The CDR3 DNA reads as TGTGCCAGCAGCTCCCCGGCTCGATCCTACGAGCAGTACGTC. Its protein product is CASSSPARSYEQYV.

This chain links TRBV19 with TRBJ1-2; D is unresolved. Germline CDR1 LNHDA, CDR2 SQIVND (reference sequence). Trimming removed 5 bases from V and 8 bases from J, with 21 bases in between. The CDR3 covers 15 residues. For the CDR3, the DNA is TGTGCCAGTAGTGTCGACATTTTTACCCCGTCGGGCTACACCTTC. This sequence encodes CASSVDIFTPSGYTF. Based on the CDR3 plus reference TRBV19 and TRBJ1-2, the full variable domain is DGGITQSPKYLFRKEGQNVTLSCEQNLNHDAMYWYRQDPGQGLRLIYYSQIVNDFQKGDIAEGYSVSREKKESFPLTVTSAQKNPTAFYLCASSVDIFTPSGYTFGSGTRLTVV.

The chain is built from TRBV7-2 and TRBJ2-5; 9 bases fit TRBD2. This CDR3 is built from 16 residues. Germline V gene lookup returns CDR1 SGHTA and CDR2 FQGNSA. V was pared by 0 bases and J by 2 bases, with 4 bases of the junction left unmatched. The CDR3 coding sequence is TGTGCCAGCAGCTTAGCGCGCGGGGGGGGGCAAGAGACCCAGTACTTC. This sequence encodes CASSLARGGGQETQYF.

V usage is TRBV6-2 or TRBV6-3 and J usage is TRBJ2-7; D unresolved. The V end lost 2 bases, the J end lost 2 bases, and 4 bases lay between the germline ends. The germline V gene encodes CDR1 MNHEY and CDR2 SVGEGT. CDR3 size: 12 residues. CDR3 sequence: CASSYTTYEQYV. DNA for the CDR3: TGTGCCAGCAGTTACACCACCTACGAGCAGTACGTC.

A few counts support this clone. V usage is TRBV18 and J usage is TRBJ2-7; 7 positions match TRBD1. Unmatched junction bases numbered 0, after V lost 3 bases and J lost 1 base. Germline V gene sequence: CDR1 KGHSH, CDR2 LQKENI. This CDR3 has 13 amino acids. DNA for the CDR3: TGTGCCAGCTCACCGACAGGGTCCTACGAGCAGTACGTC. The encoded protein is CASSPTGSYEQYV.

The chain carries TRBV24-1 and TRBJ2-1, with D unclear. From germline, CDR1 is KGHDR and CDR2 SFDVKD. The CDR3 sequence is 14 residues long. V shed 0 bases and J shed 4 bases, with 6 bases lying between them. The CDR3 DNA reads TGTGCCACCAGTGATTTGGTCGATTACAATGAGCAGTTCTTC. Amino acid sequence: CATSDLVDYNEQFF.

The V call is TRBV5-1, the J call TRBJ1-2; no firm D call. In germline, CDR1 is SGHRS, CDR2 YFSETQ. V dropped 4 bases and J dropped 5 bases, with 12 bases sitting between them. The CDR3 is 13 amino acids. CDR3 bases: TGCGCCAGCAGCCCCATAGACGGGTATGGCTACACCTTC. Its protein is CASSPIDGYGYTF.

This sequence joins TRBV13 and TRBJ1-4; D is uncertain. V dropped 2 bases and J dropped 8 bases, with 9 bases sitting between them. Per germline, CDR1 PRHDT and CDR2 FYEKMQ (reference sequence). There are 13 residues in the CDR3. CDR3 residues: CASSLRWSEKLFF. The CDR3 bases are TGTGCCAGCAGCTTAAGGTGGTCAGAAAAACTGTTTTTT.

The rearrangement joins TRBV28 to TRBJ1-4; D is unclear. The V end lost 3 bases, the J end lost 7 bases, and 9 bases lay between the germline ends. Germline loops: CDR1 MDHEN, CDR2 SYDVKM. The CDR3 covers 13 residues. CDR3 residues: CASSLDRVEKLFF. The CDR3 DNA is TGTGCCAGCAGTTTGGATAGGGTTGAAAAACTGTTTTTT.

The J gene is TRBJ2-4, the V gene TRBV7-9; 9 bases match TRBD1. The CDR3 is 14 residues long. The V and J ends lost 5 bases and 6 bases, in that order; junction bases with no gene match: 5. The germline V gene encodes CDR1 SEHNR and CDR2 FQNEAQ (reference sequence). CDR3 loop: CASSRGQGGNIQYF. CDR3 coding DNA: TGTGCCAGCAGCCGGGGACAGGGCGGAAACATTCAGTACTTC.

The J gene is TRBJ2-2, the V gene TRBV7-7, with unresolved D. V gave up 3 bases and J gave up 0 bases, with 8 bases separating them. The germline V gene has CDR1 SSHAT and CDR2 FNYEAQ (reference sequence). CDR3 length equals 15 residues. The CDR3 region has the DNA TGTGCCAGCAGCTTGGCAGAGACGAACACCGGGGAGCTGTTTTTT. Its translation: CASSLAETNTGELFF.